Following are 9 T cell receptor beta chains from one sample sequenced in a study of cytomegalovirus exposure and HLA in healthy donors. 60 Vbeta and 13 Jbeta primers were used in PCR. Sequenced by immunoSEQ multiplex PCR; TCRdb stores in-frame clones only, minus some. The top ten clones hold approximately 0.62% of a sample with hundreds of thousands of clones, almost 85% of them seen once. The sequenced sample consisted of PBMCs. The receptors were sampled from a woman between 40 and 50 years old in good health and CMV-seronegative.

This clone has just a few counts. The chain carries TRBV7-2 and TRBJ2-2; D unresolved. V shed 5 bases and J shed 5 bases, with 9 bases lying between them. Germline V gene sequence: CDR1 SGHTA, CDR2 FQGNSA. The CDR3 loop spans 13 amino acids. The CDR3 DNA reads TGTGCCAGCAGCCCCAGAAATACCGGGGAGCTGTTTTTT. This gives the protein CASSPRNTGELFF.

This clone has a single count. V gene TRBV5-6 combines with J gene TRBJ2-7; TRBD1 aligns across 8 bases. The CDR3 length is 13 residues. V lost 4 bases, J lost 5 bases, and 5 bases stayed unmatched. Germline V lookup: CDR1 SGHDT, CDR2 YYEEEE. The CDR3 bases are TGTGCCAGCAGCATAGGGACAGGCAACGAGCAGTACTTC. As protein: CASSIGTGNEQYF.

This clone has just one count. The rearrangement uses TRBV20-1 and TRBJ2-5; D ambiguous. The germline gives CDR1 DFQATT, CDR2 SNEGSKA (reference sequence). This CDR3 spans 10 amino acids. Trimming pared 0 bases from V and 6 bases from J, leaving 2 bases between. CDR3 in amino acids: CSARDKTQYF. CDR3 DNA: TGCAGTGCTAGAGACAAGACCCAGTACTTC.

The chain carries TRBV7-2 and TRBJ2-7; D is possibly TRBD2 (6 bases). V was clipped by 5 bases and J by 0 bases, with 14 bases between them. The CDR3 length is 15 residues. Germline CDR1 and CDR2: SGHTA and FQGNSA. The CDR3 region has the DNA TGTGCCAGCAGCGCAAGGGGACTGAGCTCCTACGAGCAGTACTTC. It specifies CASSARGLSSYEQYF. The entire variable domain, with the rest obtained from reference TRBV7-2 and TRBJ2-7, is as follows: GAGVSQSPSNKVTEKGKDVELRCDPISGHTALYWYRQSLGQGLEFLIYFQGNSAPDKSGLPSDRFSAERTGGSVSTLTIQRTQQEDSAVYLCASSARGLSSYEQYFGPGTRLTVT.

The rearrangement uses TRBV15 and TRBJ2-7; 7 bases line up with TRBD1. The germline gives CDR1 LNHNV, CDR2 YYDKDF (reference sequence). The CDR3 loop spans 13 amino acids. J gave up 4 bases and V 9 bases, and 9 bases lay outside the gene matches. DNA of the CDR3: TGTGCCACAAAAGAGGGGGCGCAATACGAGCAGTACTTC. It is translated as CATKEGAQYEQYF. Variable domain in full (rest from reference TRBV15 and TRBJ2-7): DAMVIQNPRYQVTQFGKPVTLSCSQTLNHNVMYWYQQKSSQAPKLLFHYYDKDFNNEADTPDNFQSRRPNTSFCFLDIRSPGLGDTAMYLCATKEGAQYEQYFGPGTRLTVT.

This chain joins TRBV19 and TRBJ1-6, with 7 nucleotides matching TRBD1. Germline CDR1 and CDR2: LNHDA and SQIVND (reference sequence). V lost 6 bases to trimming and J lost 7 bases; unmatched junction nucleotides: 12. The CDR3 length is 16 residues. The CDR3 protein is CASSPWDSQLNSPLHF. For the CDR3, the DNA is TGTGCCAGTAGCCCGTGGGACAGTCAACTGAATTCACCCCTCCACTTT.

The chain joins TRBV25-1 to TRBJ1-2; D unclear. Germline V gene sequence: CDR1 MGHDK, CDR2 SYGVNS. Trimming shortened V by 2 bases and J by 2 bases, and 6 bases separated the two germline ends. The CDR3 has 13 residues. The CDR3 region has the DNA TGTGCCAGCAGTGAACCACGGAACTATGGCTACACCTTC. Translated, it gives CASSEPRNYGYTF.

CDR3 loop: CATSRAGQGAWETQYF. The CDR3 region has the DNA TGTGCCACCAGCAGAGCGGGACAGGGGGCTTGGGAGACCCAGTACTTC. The chain has TRBV15 and TRBJ2-5; the match to TRBD1 covers 12 bases. The CDR3 extends over 16 amino acids. Germline lookup yields CDR1 LNHNV and CDR2 YYDKDF (reference sequence). V trimming: 1 base; J trimming: 5 bases; junction bases outside the gene matches: 5.

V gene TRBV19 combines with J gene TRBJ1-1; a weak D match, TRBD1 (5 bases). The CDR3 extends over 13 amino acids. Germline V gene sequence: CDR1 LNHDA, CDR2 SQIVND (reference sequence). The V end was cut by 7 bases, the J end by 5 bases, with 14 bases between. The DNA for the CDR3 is TGTGCCAGTACCCCGAGACAGAGGACTGAAGCTTTCTTT. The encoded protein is CASTPRQRTEAFF.